Listed below are T cell receptor beta chains from one sample, sequenced in a study of blood T cells in healthy people across ages. One entry per CDR3 protein, called by TCRdb with MiXCR from the 5' RACE reads. The profile shows some 900,000 distinct CDR3 sequences, 25% to 35% of them singletons. Sample: blood. These receptors were collected from a woman over 75 in good health. Both conserved end residues are part of each CDR3. D genes are given only for firm matches. Some rows have no size entry. The others give once, few or many, or a class for an expanded clone.

j_call v_call d_call clone_size cdr3_nt cdr3_aa
TRBJ1-4 TRBV18 . few TGTGCCAGCTCACAAGACAGTTACTCTAATGAAAAACTGTTTTTT CASSQDSYSNEKLFF
TRBJ2-1 TRBV5-1 TRBD1 . TGCGCCAGCAGCCTTTACAGGGGGCGGATTACCACTGAGCAGTTCTTC CASSLYRGRITTEQFF
TRBJ2-5 TRBV6-2/TRBV6-3 . . TGTGCCAGCAGTCCCGGAGCGGGCCCTTACGAGACCCAGTACTTC CASSPGAGPYETQYF
TRBJ2-7 TRBV27 TRBD1 many TGTGCCAGCGCCTACAGGGGACAGAGCTCCTACGAGCAGTACTTC CASAYRGQSSYEQYF
TRBJ1-6 TRBV14 . few TGTGCCAGCAGCCAATGGGGATCCGTTAATTCACCCCTCCACTTT CASSQWGSVNSPLHF
TRBJ2-7 TRBV20-1 TRBD2 many TGCAGTGCCTTGGGACTAGCGGGGCTCTCCGAGCAGTACTTC CSALGLAGLSEQYF
TRBJ2-5 TRBV27 . . TGTGCCAGCAGTCCCCCCCCTCGGTCCCTCGGGGAGACCCAGTACTTC CASSPPPRSLGETQYF
TRBJ2-3 TRBV29-1 . . TGCAGCGTTCAGCAGGGGGGGCCTTTGTATTTT CSVQQGGPLYF
TRBJ2-1 TRBV28 . . TGTGCCAGCAGTTCCTCCCACGGGCAGTTCTTC CASSSSHGQFF
TRBJ2-7 TRBV7-2 . many TGTGCCAGCAGCTTAGCCGTCGAAGGCGAGCAGTACTTC CASSLAVEGEQYF
TRBJ1-1 TRBV5-4 TRBD1 . TGTGCCAGCAGCTGGCACAGGGGACTGAACACTGAAGCTTTCTTT CASSWHRGLNTEAFF
TRBJ2-2 TRBV6-2/TRBV6-3 TRBD1 . TGTGCCAGCAGAACTTACGACAGGGTCGGGGAGCTGTTTTTT CASRTYDRVGELFF
TRBJ1-2 TRBV20-1 TRBD1 many TGCAGTGCTAGACCTCCGGGACAGCGGGATTATGGCTACACCTTC CSARPPGQRDYGYTF
TRBJ1-1 TRBV7-2 . . TGTGCCAGCAGCTTAGCCAGGCCCGAGGGCACTGAAGCTTTCTTT CASSLARPEGTEAFF
TRBJ2-7 TRBV12-3/TRBV12-4 . many TGTGCCAGCAGGGGGCCAGGGGCCCACTACGAGCAGTACTTC CASRGPGAHYEQYF
TRBJ2-7 TRBV20-1 TRBD2 many TGCAGTGCTAGGCAGGCGAGCGGGGGCTACGAGCAGTACTTC CSARQASGGYEQYF
TRBJ2-7 TRBV11-2 TRBD1 many TGTGCCAGCAGCTTAGCACAGGGGGCTACCTACGAGCAGTACTTC CASSLAQGATYEQYF
TRBJ2-3 TRBV7-9 TRBD1 many TGTGCCAGCAGCTCCCGTACCACTGGGACAGCCCGCACAGATACGCAGTATTTT CASSSRTTGTARTDTQYF
TRBJ2-3 TRBV20-1 TRBD1 many TGCAGTGCTTTACGGACAGGGACAGATACGCAGTATTTT CSALRTGTDTQYF
TRBJ2-7 TRBV7-9 TRBD1 . TGTGCCAGCAGCCCTGACAGGGGGCCGCTCTACGAGCAGTACTTC CASSPDRGPLYEQYF
TRBJ1-2 TRBV20-1 . once TGCAGTGCTCCCCCCCGGACAGCCACTAACTATGGCTACACCTTC CSAPPRTATNYGYTF
TRBJ2-4 TRBV9 TRBD1 few TGTGCCAGCAGCGACGCGGGACAGGGGGCAGAGCAGTACTTC CASSDAGQGAEQYF
TRBJ2-1 TRBV6-2/TRBV6-3 TRBD2 many TGTGCCAGCAGGCCGTTGGGGGGGTCGTACAATGAGCAGTTCTTC CASRPLGGSYNEQFF
TRBJ2-3 TRBV6-1 TRBD2 . TGTGCCAGCAGTGAGGGGACGAGCGGGGGAGCAGATACGCAGTATTTT CASSEGTSGGADTQYF
TRBJ2-4 TRBV9 . few TGTGCCAGCAGCGGAGACGGGACACGGGTTGAGGAGCAGTACTTC CASSGDGTRVEEQYF
TRBJ1-2 TRBV6-2/TRBV6-3 TRBD1 . TGTGCCGGCAGTTACGAACCGGGACAGCTCAACTATGGCTACACCTTC CAGSYEPGQLNYGYTF
TRBJ2-2 TRBV3-1 TRBD2 . TGTGCCAGCAGACCCTTAGCGGGGAAAAACGGGGAGCTGTTTTTT CASRPLAGKNGELFF
TRBJ1-4 TRBV15 . few TGTGCCACCAGCAGAGACCCTTCTTCTAATGAAAAACTGTTTTTT CATSRDPSSNEKLFF
TRBJ2-1 TRBV3-1 . many TGTGCCAGCAGCCAAGATGGAGGGGGGGCAAGGAATGAGCAGTTCTTC CASSQDGGGARNEQFF
TRBJ2-7 TRBV2 TRBD1 . TGTGCCAGCAGTATACAGGGGAATGAGCAGTACTTC CASSIQGNEQYF
TRBJ2-7 TRBV5-5 TRBD1 many TGTGCCAGCAGCTTGCGGACAGGTTTCGACGAGCAGTACTTC CASSLRTGFDEQYF
TRBJ2-5 TRBV7-6 TRBD2 . TGTGCCAGCAGCTTACTAGCGGGGGGGCCGGGGTTAGAGACCCAGTACTTC CASSLLAGGPGLETQYF
TRBJ1-2 TRBV20-1 . . TGCAGTGCTAACCGGGACACCTATGGCTACACCTTC CSANRDTYGYTF
TRBJ2-5 TRBV30 TRBD1 . TGTGCCTGGAAGGCAGGGGGCGGCGAGACCCAGTACTTC CAWKAGGGETQYF
TRBJ2-7 TRBV15 . few TGTGCCACCAGCAGAGAGTATGGGGAGTCCTACGAGCAGTACTTC CATSREYGESYEQYF
TRBJ2-3 TRBV6-1 TRBD2 . TGTGCCAGCAGTGAAGGTTTGCGGGGGGTACTGACGCAGTATTTT CASSEGLRGVLTQYF
TRBJ2-3 TRBV12-3/TRBV12-4 TRBD2 many TGTGCCAGCAGTGGGTACTCTAGCGGCGGCACAGATACGCAGTATTTT CASSGYSSGGTDTQYF
TRBJ1-2 TRBV11-2 TRBD1 . TGTGCCAGCAGCTTATCGAGGGGGCCAACCTATGGCTACACCTTC CASSLSRGPTYGYTF
TRBJ1-4 TRBV20-1 TRBD1 . TGCAGTGCTCTTCGGACAGGGGGGGAAAAACTGTTTTTT CSALRTGGEKLFF
TRBJ2-2 TRBV6-2/TRBV6-3 TRBD1 . TGTGCCAGCAGTCGGACAGGGTTAAGCACCGGGGAGCTGTTTTTT CASSRTGLSTGELFF
TRBJ2-5 TRBV3-1 TRBD2 few TGTGCCAGCAGCCAAGGGACTAGCGGGAGGGCAGAGACCCAGTACTTC CASSQGTSGRAETQYF
TRBJ2-4 TRBV29-1 . . . CSVKTDLQEKLFFGSGFEQYF
TRBJ2-3 TRBV12-3/TRBV12-4 . many TGTGCCAGCAGTTTAAATAGAGGAGGACAGATTTATACGCAGTATTTT CASSLNRGGQIYTQYF
TRBJ2-4 TRBV11-2 . many TGTGCCAGCAGCACTCCGGGTAGAGGAAACATTCAGTACTTC CASSTPGRGNIQYF
TRBJ2-3 TRBV7-2 . many TGTGCCAGCAGCGGAGGGACTTTAGGAACAGATACGCAGTATTTT CASSGGTLGTDTQYF
TRBJ2-3 TRBV25-1 TRBD2 many TGTGCCAGCAGCTCAAGCGGGGCCCCAGATACGCAGTATTTT CASSSSGAPDTQYF
TRBJ1-2 TRBV28 . few TGTGCCAGCAGTTTATCCGGGGAACTCGGCTACACCTTC CASSLSGELGYTF
TRBJ2-5 TRBV11-2 TRBD1 few TGTGCCAGCAGCCACGATCCAGGGGGCAGAGAGACCCAGTACTTC CASSHDPGGRETQYF
TRBJ1-4 TRBV5-1 TRBD1 . TGCGCCAGCAGCGCGGGGGACAGGGGAAGTGTTGAAAACCTGTTTTTT CASSAGDRGSVENLFF
TRBJ1-2 TRBV4-3 . many TGCGCCAGCAGCCAAACCCGAGGAACTCTCGATGGCTACACCTTC CASSQTRGTLDGYTF
TRBJ1-2 TRBV20-1 TRBD1 few TGCAGTGCTAGAGACGTCAGGGGGACTAACTATGGCTACACCTTC CSARDVRGTNYGYTF
TRBJ2-5 TRBV7-2 TRBD2 many TGTGCCAGCAGTTCTGCCCGGGCTAGCGGGGCCGCGGGGACCCAGTACTTC CASSSARASGAAGTQYF
TRBJ2-2 TRBV28 TRBD1 . TGTGCCAGCAGAAACGACAGGGTGGGCACCGGGGAGCTGTTTTTT CASRNDRVGTGELFF
TRBJ2-7 TRBV20-1 TRBD1 many TGCAGCAGCGACAGGGGCTACTCCTACGAGCAGTACTTC CSSDRGYSYEQYF